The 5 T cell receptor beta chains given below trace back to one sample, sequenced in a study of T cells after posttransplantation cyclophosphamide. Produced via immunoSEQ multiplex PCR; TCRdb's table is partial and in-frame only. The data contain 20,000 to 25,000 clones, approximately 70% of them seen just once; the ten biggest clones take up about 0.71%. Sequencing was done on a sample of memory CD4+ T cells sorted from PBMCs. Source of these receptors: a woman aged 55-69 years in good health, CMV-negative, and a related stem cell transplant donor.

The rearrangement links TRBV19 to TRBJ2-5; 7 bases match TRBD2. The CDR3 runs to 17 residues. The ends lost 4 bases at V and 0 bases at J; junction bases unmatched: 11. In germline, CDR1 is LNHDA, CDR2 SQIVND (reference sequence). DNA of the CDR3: TGTGCCAGTAGTAGGGGTCGAGCTAGCGGATACCAAGAGACCCAGTACTTC. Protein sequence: CASSRGRASGYQETQYF.

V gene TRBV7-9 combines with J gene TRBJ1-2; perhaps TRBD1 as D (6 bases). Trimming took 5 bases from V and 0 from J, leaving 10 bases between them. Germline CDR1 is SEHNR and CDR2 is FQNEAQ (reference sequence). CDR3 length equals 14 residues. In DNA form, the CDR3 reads TGTGCCAGCAGCGAAGGACAGTCTAACTATGGCTACACCTTC. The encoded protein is CASSEGQSNYGYTF. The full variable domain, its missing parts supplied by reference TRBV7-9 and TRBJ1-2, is DTGVSQNPRHKITKRGQNVTFRCDPISEHNRLYWYRQTLGQGPEFLTYFQNEAQLEKSRLLSDRFSAERPKGSFSTLEIQRTEQGDSAMYLCASSEGQSNYGYTFGSGTRLTVV.

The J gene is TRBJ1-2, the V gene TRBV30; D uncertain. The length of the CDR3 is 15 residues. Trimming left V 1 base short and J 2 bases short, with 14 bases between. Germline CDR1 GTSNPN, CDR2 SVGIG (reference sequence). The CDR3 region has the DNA TGTGCCTGGAGTGCAATCCCGAGGAGGAACTATGGCTACACCTTC. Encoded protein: CAWSAIPRRNYGYTF.

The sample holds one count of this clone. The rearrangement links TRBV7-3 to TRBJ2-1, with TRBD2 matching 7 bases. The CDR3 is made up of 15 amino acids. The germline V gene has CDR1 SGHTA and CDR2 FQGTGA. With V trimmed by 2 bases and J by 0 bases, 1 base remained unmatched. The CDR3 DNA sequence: TGTGCCAGCAGCTTAGGGAGGGGCTCCTACAATGAGCAGTTCTTC. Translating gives CASSLGRGSYNEQFF.

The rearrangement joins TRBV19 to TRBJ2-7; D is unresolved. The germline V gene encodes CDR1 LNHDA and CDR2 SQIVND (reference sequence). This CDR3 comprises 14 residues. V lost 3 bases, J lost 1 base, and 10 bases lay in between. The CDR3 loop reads CASSMRRFSYEQYF. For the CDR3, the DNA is TGTGCCAGTAGTATGCGGCGGTTTTCCTACGAGCAGTACTTC. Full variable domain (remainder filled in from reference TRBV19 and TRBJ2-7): DGGITQSPKYLFRKEGQNVTLSCEQNLNHDAMYWYRQDPGQGLRLIYYSQIVNDFQKGDIAEGYSVSREKKESFPLTVTSAQKNPTAFYLCASSMRRFSYEQYFGPGTRLTVT.